This note documents a single TCR beta chain sequence. The entry originates in a study of blood T cell repertoires in COVID-19. Study overall: Some COVID-19 samples were acute and others convalescent; all came from the United States, Italy and Spain. PBMCs, B-cell-depleted T cells, or T cells provided the cDNA or gDNA that made up the material.

Germline loops: CDR1 SGHAT, CDR2 FQNNGV. This CDR3 has 15 amino acids. V was clipped by 2 bases and J by 2 bases, with 13 bases between them. Symptom resolution, clearance, or two negative PCRs marked the recovered donors of Cohort 3. In the study's own analysis: Estimated nucleated cell counts came from reference gene primer amplification. Using immunoSEQ multiplex PCR, the repertoire was profiled, and TCRdb retains in-frame clones only, with some absent. V, J and clone size are those of that table, while D and trimming were read from the DNA. The table lists nearly 350,000 clones, over 75% of them singletons.

The sequence derives from a woman in her thirties who had recovered from COVID-19. The J gene is TRBJ2-7, the V gene TRBV11-2; perhaps TRBD2 as D (6 bases). Sequencing used PBMCs or T cells enriched from blood (not recorded which). In DNA, the CDR3 is TGTGCCAGCAGCTTAAGCGGAGGGAGTACCTACGAGCAGTACTTC. It encodes CASSLSGGSTYEQYF. Using reference TRBV11-2 and TRBJ2-7 for the parts outside the CDR3, the full variable domain is EAGVAQSPRYKIIEKRQSVAFWCNPISGHATLYWYQQILGQGPKLLIQFQNNGVVDDSQLPKDRFSAERLKGVDSTLKIQPAKLEDSAVYLCASSLSGGSTYEQYFGPGTRLTVT.